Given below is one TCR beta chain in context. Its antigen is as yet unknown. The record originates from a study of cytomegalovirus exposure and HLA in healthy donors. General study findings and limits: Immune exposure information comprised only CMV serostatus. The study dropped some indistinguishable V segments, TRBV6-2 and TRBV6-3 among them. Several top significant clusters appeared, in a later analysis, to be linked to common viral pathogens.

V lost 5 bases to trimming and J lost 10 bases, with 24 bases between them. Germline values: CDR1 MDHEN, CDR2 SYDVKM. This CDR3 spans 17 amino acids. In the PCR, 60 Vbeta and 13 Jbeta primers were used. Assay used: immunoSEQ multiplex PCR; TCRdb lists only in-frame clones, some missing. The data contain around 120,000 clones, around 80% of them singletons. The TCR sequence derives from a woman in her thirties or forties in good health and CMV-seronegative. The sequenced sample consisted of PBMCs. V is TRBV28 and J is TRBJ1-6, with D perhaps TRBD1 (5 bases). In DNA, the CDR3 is TGTGCCAGCAGTCAAACACTCGGGGGGAGGGGTAGGTCACCCCTCCACTTT. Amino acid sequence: CASSQTLGGRGRSPLHF.